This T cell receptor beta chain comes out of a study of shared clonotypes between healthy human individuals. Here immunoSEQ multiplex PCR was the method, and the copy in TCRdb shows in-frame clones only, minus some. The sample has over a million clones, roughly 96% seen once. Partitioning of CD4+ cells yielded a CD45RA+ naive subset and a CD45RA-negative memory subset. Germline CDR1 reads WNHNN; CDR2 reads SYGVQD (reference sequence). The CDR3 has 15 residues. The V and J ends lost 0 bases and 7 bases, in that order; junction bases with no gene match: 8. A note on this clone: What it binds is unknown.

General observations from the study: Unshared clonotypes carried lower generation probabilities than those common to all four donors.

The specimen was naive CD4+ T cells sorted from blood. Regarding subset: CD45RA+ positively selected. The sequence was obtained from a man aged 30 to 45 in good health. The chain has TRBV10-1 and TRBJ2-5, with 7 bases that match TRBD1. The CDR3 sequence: CASSESGPPGGTQYF. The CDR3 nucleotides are TGCGCCAGCAGTGAGTCCGGCCCTCCAGGGGGGACCCAGTACTTC.